The clone carrying this T cell receptor (beta chain) has only one observation. This specimen comes from a study of blood T cell repertoires in COVID-19. At the level of the study: Specimens from acute and convalescent COVID-19 originated in the United States, Italy and Spain. The cDNA or gDNA used as material had been derived from T cells, B-cell-depleted T cells, or PBMCs.

Per the original methods: Scientists estimated how many nucleated cells there were by amplifying reference gene primers. Libraries were prepared by immunoSEQ multiplex PCR; TCRdb keeps only in-frame clonotypes and omits some of them. V and J calls plus clone size are reproduced from that table; the DNA served to infer D and trimming. The sample lists some 180,000 clones; approximately 78% were seen once. Sequences were obtained from peripheral blood. The receptor was derived from an elderly woman with active or convalescent COVID-19.

This CDR3 reads CASSGFISGHYNEQFF. The CDR3 DNA is TGTGCCAGCAGTGGGTTCATTAGCGGGCATTACAATGAGCAGTTCTTC. V and J are TRBV25-1 and TRBJ2-1; 7 positions match TRBD2. Germline-derived CDR1 and CDR2 are MGHDK and SYGVNS. The CDR3 sequence is 16 residues long. V lost 4 bases and J lost 4; bases outside the gene matches: 10.